The rows below give T cell receptor beta chains drawn from one sample of a study of T cells in Graves' hyperthyroidism and ophthalmopathy. TCRdb independently ran MiXCR on the multiplex PCR reads; one entry per CDR3 protein. The table lists over 150,000 distinct CDR3 sequences, about a sixth of them singletons. The sequenced sample was blood. These receptors were collected from a woman in her fifties or sixties with Graves' hyperthyroidism. CDR3s include the opening cysteine and the closing phenylalanine or tryptophan. A D gene is named only where the DNA matches it firmly. Only some rows state a clone size, as once, few, many or a class for expanded clones.

abundance: .; j_gene: TRBJ2-1; v_gene: TRBV27; d_gene: .; CDR3nt: TGTGCCAGCGCATCCCGGGGCTCCAATGAGCAGTTCTTC; CDR3aa: CASASRGSNEQFF
abundance: .; j_gene: TRBJ1-1; v_gene: TRBV18; d_gene: .; CDR3nt: TGTGCCAGCTCACCAAATGGCGGGGTATACACTGAAGCTTTCTTT; CDR3aa: CASSPNGGVYTEAFF
abundance: few; j_gene: TRBJ1-5; v_gene: TRBV2; d_gene: TRBD1; CDR3nt: TGTGCCAGCAGTGAAGGGCAGGGGGGAAGCAATCAGCCCCAGCATTTT; CDR3aa: CASSEGQGGSNQPQHF
abundance: many; j_gene: TRBJ1-5; v_gene: TRBV11-2; d_gene: .; CDR3nt: TGTGCCAGCAGCTTAGATTGGACTTATAGCAATCAGCCCCAGCATTTT; CDR3aa: CASSLDWTYSNQPQHF
abundance: many; j_gene: TRBJ2-1; v_gene: TRBV11-2; d_gene: TRBD2; CDR3nt: TGTGCCAGCAGCCCCCCCCCTAGTTTAGCGGGAGCGTCCTACAATGAGCAGTTCTTC; CDR3aa: CASSPPPSLAGASYNEQFF
abundance: .; j_gene: TRBJ1-2; v_gene: TRBV20-1; d_gene: .; CDR3nt: TGCAGTGCTAGAGATAAATTGAAAGGGATAAACTATGGCTACACCTTC; CDR3aa: CSARDKLKGINYGYTF
abundance: .; j_gene: TRBJ2-7; v_gene: TRBV12-3/TRBV12-4; d_gene: TRBD1; CDR3nt: TGTGCCAGCAGCTCGCAGGGGGTCTACTACGAGCAGTACTTC; CDR3aa: CASSSQGVYYEQYF
abundance: few; j_gene: TRBJ2-3; v_gene: TRBV10-3; d_gene: .; CDR3nt: TGTGCCATCAGTGGGTGGGGAGACACAGATACGCAGTATTTT; CDR3aa: CAISGWGDTDTQYF
abundance: many; j_gene: TRBJ1-1; v_gene: TRBV2; d_gene: .; CDR3nt: TGTGCCAGCACGGGATACTCGAACACTGAAGCTTTCTTT; CDR3aa: CASTGYSNTEAFF
abundance: few; j_gene: TRBJ2-2; v_gene: TRBV12-3/TRBV12-4; d_gene: TRBD2; CDR3nt: TGTGCCAGCAGCCCGGGACTAGCGGGGATCCGATCGAACACCGGGGAGCTGTTTTTT; CDR3aa: CASSPGLAGIRSNTGELFF
abundance: .; j_gene: TRBJ2-7; v_gene: TRBV9; d_gene: TRBD2; CDR3nt: TGTGCCAGCAGCGCTACTAGCGTGGCCTACGAGCAGTACTTC; CDR3aa: CASSATSVAYEQYF
abundance: .; j_gene: TRBJ1-1; v_gene: TRBV11-3; d_gene: TRBD1; CDR3nt: TGTGCCAGCAGCTTGGGGGGACAGGGGGCAATTGAAGCTTTCTTT; CDR3aa: CASSLGGQGAIEAFF
abundance: .; j_gene: TRBJ2-5; v_gene: TRBV20-1; d_gene: .; CDR3nt: TGCAGTGGCCACGGGGGTGGTGAGACCCAGTACTTC; CDR3aa: CSGHGGGETQYF
abundance: .; j_gene: TRBJ2-5; v_gene: TRBV9; d_gene: TRBD1; CDR3nt: TGTGCCAGCAGCGTACAGACAGGGGGAGTTGGGACCCAGTACTTC; CDR3aa: CASSVQTGGVGTQYF
abundance: many; j_gene: TRBJ1-1; v_gene: TRBV30; d_gene: .; CDR3nt: TGTGCCTGGATACAGTCGAACACTGAAGCTTTCTTT; CDR3aa: CAWIQSNTEAFF
abundance: .; j_gene: TRBJ2-3; v_gene: TRBV11-2; d_gene: .; CDR3nt: TGTGCCAGCAGCTTAGATACTGCAGATACGCAGTATTTT; CDR3aa: CASSLDTADTQYF
abundance: many; j_gene: TRBJ2-7; v_gene: TRBV30; d_gene: .; CDR3nt: TGTGCCTGGAGTGTGGTGCAGGGGCGATTCGAGCAGTACTTC; CDR3aa: CAWSVVQGRFEQYF
abundance: .; j_gene: TRBJ1-5; v_gene: TRBV15; d_gene: .; CDR3nt: TGTGCCACCAGCTCTTTACAGATTTATAGCAATCAGCCCCAGCATTTT; CDR3aa: CATSSLQIYSNQPQHF
abundance: many; j_gene: TRBJ2-5; v_gene: TRBV20-1; d_gene: TRBD2; CDR3nt: TGCAGTGCAGAAAAACCCGGGGGGGGAGGAGAGACCCAGTACTTC; CDR3aa: CSAEKPGGGGETQYF
abundance: few; j_gene: TRBJ1-2; v_gene: TRBV11-3; d_gene: .; CDR3nt: TGTGCCAGCAGCCTAGCGGGTCTGGCAGGAGCGATCTATGGCTACACCTTC; CDR3aa: CASSLAGLAGAIYGYTF
abundance: many; j_gene: TRBJ2-7; v_gene: TRBV3-1; d_gene: TRBD2; CDR3nt: TGTGCCAGCAGTCCTAATCGTCTAGCGGGAACTAGCTCCTACGAGCAGTACTTC; CDR3aa: CASSPNRLAGTSSYEQYF
abundance: few; j_gene: TRBJ2-2; v_gene: TRBV7-8; d_gene: TRBD2; CDR3nt: TGTGCCAGCAGACCTGCTAGCGGGAGGGACACCGGGGAGCTGTTTTTT; CDR3aa: CASRPASGRDTGELFF
abundance: many; j_gene: TRBJ1-1; v_gene: TRBV27; d_gene: .; CDR3nt: TGTGCCAGCACCTCAACCCCCCGGGATCGAAAAGCTTTCTTT; CDR3aa: CASTSTPRDRKAFF
abundance: many; j_gene: TRBJ1-2; v_gene: TRBV12-3/TRBV12-4; d_gene: .; CDR3nt: TGTGCCAGCAGTGATTCGGTTCAGGGGCCTATCTATGGCTACACCTTC; CDR3aa: CASSDSVQGPIYGYTF
abundance: .; j_gene: TRBJ1-6; v_gene: TRBV7-9; d_gene: .; CDR3nt: TGTGCCAGCAGCTCCAGGGGTTCCAGGAATAATTCACCCCTCCACTTT; CDR3aa: CASSSRGSRNNSPLHF
abundance: many; j_gene: TRBJ2-2; v_gene: TRBV7-3; d_gene: .; CDR3nt: TGTGCCAGCAGCTCCCAACGGAACACCGGGGAGCTGTTTTTT; CDR3aa: CASSSQRNTGELFF
abundance: many; j_gene: TRBJ2-7; v_gene: TRBV20-1; d_gene: TRBD2; CDR3nt: TGCAGTGCTAGAGATCTGGGGACTAAAACTTACGAGCAGTACTTC; CDR3aa: CSARDLGTKTYEQYF
abundance: .; j_gene: TRBJ1-3; v_gene: TRBV5-6; d_gene: .; CDR3nt: TGTGCCAGCAGCTTGGTTGGGACACCTAGCTCTGGAAACACCATATATTTT; CDR3aa: CASSLVGTPSSGNTIYF
abundance: many; j_gene: TRBJ2-1; v_gene: TRBV30; d_gene: .; CDR3nt: TGTGCCTGGAATCCGGGTTGGAATGAGCAGTTCTTC; CDR3aa: CAWNPGWNEQFF
abundance: .; j_gene: TRBJ2-3; v_gene: TRBV6-2/TRBV6-3; d_gene: TRBD2; CDR3nt: TGTGCCAGCAGTTCTCTAGCGGGAGGGCCCTTTGGTTTTAGTCTACGCACAGATACGCAGTATTTT; CDR3aa: CASSSLAGGPFGFSLRTDTQYF
abundance: .; j_gene: TRBJ1-1; v_gene: TRBV29-1; d_gene: TRBD1; CDR3nt: TGCAGCGGACTTACAGGGGGGAACACTGAAGCTTTCTTT; CDR3aa: CSGLTGGNTEAFF